The next 6 T cell receptor beta chains were all read from a single sample in a study of low-dose radiotherapy and immunotherapy resistance in tumors. Gene-specific TRAV and TRBV primers were used for first-strand cDNA, covering alpha and beta chains. TCRs were amplified for approximately 22 PCR cycles with a constant-region primer and V-primer adapter. TCRdb recomputed calls from the reads with MiXCR, one row per CDR3 protein. The sample holds around 84,000 distinct CDR3 sequences, under 20% seen once. The time point: after trial treatment. The treatment here: LDRT plus nivolumab, ipilimumab, low-dose cyclophosphamide and aspirin (RACIN trial). The material was PBMCs, obtained after low-dose radiotherapy plus immunotherapy. These receptors all come from a male donor with prostate cancer.

The table lists this clonotype with many counts. The chain is built from TRBV7-2 and TRBJ1-2, with D possibly matching TRBD1 (6 bases). The CDR3 covers 10 residues. Germline V gene lookup returns CDR1 SGHTA and CDR2 FQGNSA. V was pared by 11 bases and J by 7 bases, with 11 bases between. This CDR3 reads CAVPGVGYTF. The CDR3 region has the DNA TGTGCCGTCCCAGGGGTTGGCTACACCTTC.

The chain links TRBV28 to TRBJ2-7, with D possibly being TRBD1 or TRBD2 (6 bases each). CDR3 length: 14 residues. V gave up 10 bases and J gave up 0 bases, with 16 bases separating them. CDR1 and CDR2 from the germline V gene are MDHEN and SYDVKM. The CDR3: CATHPEGDSYEQYF. For the CDR3, the DNA is TGTGCCACCCACCCGGAGGGGGACTCCTACGAGCAGTACTTC. Complete variable domain (other parts from reference TRBV28 and TRBJ2-7): DVKVTQSSRYLVKRTGEKVFLECVQDMDHENMFWYRQDPGLGLRLIYFSYDVKMKEKGDIPEGYSVSREKKERFSLILESASTNQTSMYLCATHPEGDSYEQYFGPGTRLTVT.

This clonotype was counted ten times or more. The rearrangement joins TRBV28 to TRBJ2-2; D is unresolved. The length of the CDR3 is 12 residues. With 6 bases removed from V and 5 bases from J, the gap between germline ends came to 7 bases. From germline, CDR1 is MDHEN and CDR2 SYDVKM. The CDR3 reads CASSGWTGELFF. In nucleotides, the CDR3 is TGTGCCAGCAGCGGGTGGACCGGGGAGCTGTTTTTT.

In its sample, this clonotype is medium-sized. V gene TRBV6-1 combines with J gene TRBJ1-1, with D perhaps TRBD1 (5 bases). V was shortened by 4 bases and J by 1 base, with 19 bases between the two germline ends. The CDR3 runs 17 residues. Germline CDR1 is MNHNS and CDR2 is SASEGT. The CDR3 sequence: CASSVHSPGQANTEAFF. The CDR3 nucleotides are TGTGCCAGCAGTGTCCACTCGCCGGGGCAGGCGAACACTGAAGCTTTCTTT.

This chain uses TRBV7-2 with TRBJ1-5; maybe TRBD1 (5 bases). With 2 bases removed from V and 2 bases from J, the gap between germline ends came to 10 bases. The CDR3 spans 15 residues. Germline V gene sequence: CDR1 SGHTA, CDR2 FQGNSA. CDR3 bases: TGTGCCAGCAGCTTAAGGCGGGACGGCAATCAGCCCCAGCATTTT. Translating it yields CASSLRRDGNQPQHF.

This clonotype was counted at least ten times. J is TRBJ2-1 and V is TRBV29-1; TRBD2 matches at 9 bases. The CDR3 sequence is 15 residues long. Germline V lookup: CDR1 SQVTM, CDR2 ANQGSEA. Trimming took 0 bases from V and 6 from J; bases not matched to a gene: 6. The CDR3 reads CSVEDGLAKRNEQFF. The CDR3 coding sequence is TGCAGCGTTGAAGATGGACTAGCGAAACGCAATGAGCAGTTCTTC.